The next 5 T cell receptor beta chains were all read from a single sample in a study of cytomegalovirus exposure and HLA in healthy donors. The assay was immunoSEQ multiplex PCR, and TCRdb's table has in-frame clones only and misses some. The sample has almost 75,000 clones, around four fifths seen once. Input material: PBMCs. The origin of the receptors is a young man in good health and CMV-seronegative.

This chain uses TRBV5-1 with TRBJ1-1; possible D gene TRBD1, 5 bases. V was pared by 4 bases and J by 3 bases, with 13 bases between. The CDR3 extends over 14 amino acids. The germline CDR1 and CDR2 sequences are SGHRS and YFSETQ. CDR3 protein: CASSTQGSHTEAFF. The DNA for the CDR3 is TGCGCCAGCAGCACCCAGGGTAGTCACACTGAAGCTTTCTTT.

This clone was counted many times. This rearrangement joins TRBV7-8 to TRBJ1-5, with a tentative D call TRBD1 (5 bases). CDR3 length: 15 amino acids. Between the trimmed V and J ends, which lost 2 bases and 1 base, there was a span of 9 bases. Germline-derived CDR1 and CDR2 are SGHVS and FQNEAQ. CDR3 nucleotides: TGTGCCAGCAGCTTATGGGGGGAAAGCAATCAGCCCCAGCATTTT. As protein: CASSLWGESNQPQHF.

Here the CDR3 DNA reads TGCGCCAGCAGCTGGGACAGCTACAATCAGCCCCAGCATTTT. The encoded protein is CASSWDSYNQPQHF. The rearrangement links TRBV5-1 to TRBJ1-5; 7 nucleotides line up with TRBD1. Germline-derived CDR1 and CDR2 are SGHRS and YFSETQ. The CDR3 is made up of 14 amino acids. The J segment lost 3 bases and the V segment lost 3 bases, leaving 3 bases of the junction unmatched.

V and J are TRBV5-4 and TRBJ2-7; a possible D gene is TRBD1 (6 bases). Germline CDR1 is SGHNT and CDR2 is YYREEE (reference sequence). The CDR3 totals 13 residues. V shed 0 bases and J shed 4 bases, with 8 bases lying between them. The CDR3 nucleotides are TGTGCCAGCAGCTTGGACAGGGTGTACGAGCAGTACTTC. This sequence encodes CASSLDRVYEQYF.

CDR3 residues: CAIIPLRQALGEQYV. CDR3 nucleotide sequence: TGTGCCATCATCCCCCTTCGTCAGGCCCTGGGCGAGCAGTACGTC. The J gene is TRBJ2-7, the V gene TRBV10-3; no clear D gene. V was shortened by 7 bases and J by 6 bases, with 22 bases between the two germline ends. Germline CDR1 reads ENHRY; CDR2 reads SYGVKD. The CDR3 sequence is 15 residues long.